These 20 T cell receptor beta chains originate from one sample sequenced in a study of immune cell composition in non-small cell lung cancer. This table comes from immunoSEQ multiplex PCR, and its TCRdb copy is limited to in-frame clones, with some not included. The sample has approximately 13,000 clones; approximately 81% are singletons. Sequencing was done on a sample of lung tumor tissue. The receptor set was obtained from a human donor with non-small cell lung cancer.

This chain connects TRBV7-8 to TRBJ2-6, with TRBD2 matching 15 bases. After removal of 6 bases from V and 4 bases from J, the junction contained 7 bases not matched to a gene. Germline CDR1 SGHVS, CDR2 FQNEAQ. The CDR3 is made up of 18 amino acids. CDR3 DNA: TGTGCCAGCAGAGGACTAGCGGGAGGGCCTGGAGGGGCCAACGTCCTGACTTTC. Translation gives CASRGLAGGPGGANVLTF.

This clone appeared a single time. The rearrangement uses TRBV21-1 and TRBJ2-1; TRBD2 is the table's D call, not checked against the DNA. TRBV21-1 counts as a pseudogene. This CDR3 is built from 15 residues. CDR3 sequence: CASSEKREGPNEQFF. The CDR3 nucleotides read TGTGCCAGCAGCGAAAAGCGGGAGGGCCCGAATGAGCAGTTCTTC.

The chain carries TRBV5-4 and TRBJ2-7; TRBD2 might be the D (6 bases). The length of the CDR3 is 15 residues. Per germline, CDR1 SGHNT and CDR2 YYREEE (reference sequence). The ends were cut back, 2 bases at V and 2 bases at J, with 14 bases in the middle. CDR3 residues: CASSFTLAYPYEQYF. DNA for the CDR3: TGTGCCAGCAGCTTTACCCTAGCGTATCCCTACGAGCAGTACTTC.

This chain links TRBV5-6 with TRBJ2-5; no reliable D call. With 2 bases removed from V and 5 bases from J, the gap between germline ends came to 16 bases. Germline V lookup: CDR1 SGHDT, CDR2 YYEEEE. The CDR3 consists of 15 residues. The CDR3 loop reads CASSFRVAASETQYF. The CDR3 nucleotides read TGTGCCAGCAGCTTTCGTGTAGCAGCGTCGGAGACCCAGTACTTC.

The chain joins TRBV5-5 to TRBJ2-6, with 7 positions matching TRBD2. Germline-derived CDR1 and CDR2 are SGHKS and YYEKEE (reference sequence). With 4 bases clipped from V and 0 bases from J, the junction kept 10 bases outside the gene matches. The CDR3 runs 18 residues. For the CDR3, the DNA is TGTGCCAGCAGCAGAGTTGGTAGCGGGTACTCTGGGGCCAACGTCCTGACTTTC. Protein: CASSRVGSGYSGANVLTF.

In its sample, this clone was seen once. This rearrangement joins TRBV18 to TRBJ2-5, with D possibly matching TRBD1 (6 bases). Germline V gives CDR1 KGHSH, CDR2 LQKENI. Trimming removed 3 bases from V and 4 bases from J, with 9 bases in between. This CDR3 comprises 13 residues. This CDR3 is CASSPSRGETQYF. CDR3 DNA: TGTGCCAGCTCACCGAGCAGGGGAGAGACCCAGTACTTC.

The chain carries TRBV19 and TRBJ2-1, with no clear D. This CDR3 comprises 16 residues. CDR1 LNHDA and CDR2 SQIVND come from the germline V gene (reference sequence). With 3 bases removed from V and 0 bases from J, the gap between germline ends came to 12 bases. DNA of the CDR3: TGTGCCAGTAGTATTCTCCCCGAGAGCTCCTACAATGAGCAGTTCTTC. This translates into CASSILPESSYNEQFF.

The rearrangement joins TRBV5-1 to TRBJ2-1; 7 bases match TRBD2. The germline V gene has CDR1 SGHRS and CDR2 YFSETQ. The CDR3 is 16 amino acids. V shed 2 bases, J shed 4 bases, and the junction held 9 bases outside the gene matches. CDR3 sequence reads: CASSFRAGVEYNEQFF. In DNA form, the CDR3 reads TGCGCCAGCAGCTTTAGGGCGGGAGTGGAATACAATGAGCAGTTCTTC.

The rearrangement links TRBV4-1 to TRBJ2-7, with TRBD1 matching over 9 bases. Germline-derived CDR1 and CDR2 are MGHRA and YSYEKL. The V and J ends lost 0 bases and 5 bases, in that order; junction bases with no gene match: 8. The CDR3 contains 16 residues. Written as DNA, the CDR3 is TGCGCCAGCAGCCAAGAGATTCGACAGGGGGGCCACGAGCAGTACTTC. It specifies CASSQEIRQGGHEQYF.

V usage is TRBV9 and J usage is TRBJ2-1; TRBD2 matches at 8 bases. The CDR3 has 16 residues. CDR1 and CDR2 (germline): SGDLS, YYNGEE. V lost 0 bases and J lost 1; bases outside the gene matches: 3. CDR3 protein: CASSVGASGSYNEQFF. CDR3 nucleotide sequence: TGTGCCAGCAGCGTAGGAGCTAGCGGGTCCTACAATGAGCAGTTCTTC.

V is TRBV6-1 and J is TRBJ1-1, with a possible D match to TRBD1 (5 bases). The CDR3 length is 14 residues. Germline CDR1 and CDR2: MNHNS and SASEGT. Trimming took off 6 bases at V and 0 bases at J, with 11 bases between the two ends. DNA for the CDR3: TGTGCCAGCAGCCGGGCGGACATGAACACTGAAGCTTTCTTT. It is translated as CASSRADMNTEAFF.

The chain carries TRBV18 and TRBJ1-1, with TRBD1 identical over 9 bases. The CDR3 spans 15 residues. With V trimmed by 3 bases and J by 1 base, 3 bases remained unmatched. Germline V gene sequence: CDR1 KGHSH, CDR2 LQKENI. The CDR3 DNA reads as TGTGCCAGCTCACCCCAGGGACAGGGGAACACTGAAGCTTTCTTT. Its protein product is CASSPQGQGNTEAFF.

This sequence joins TRBV7-3 and TRBJ2-7, with a tentative D call TRBD2 (5 bases). The CDR3 length is 14 residues. With 0 bases removed from V and 4 bases from J, the gap between germline ends came to 10 bases. Germline V gene data show CDR1 as SGHTA and CDR2 as FQGTGA. CDR3 coding DNA: TGTGCCAGCAGCTTAACGGGAGAAGGATACGAGCAGTACTTC. Protein sequence: CASSLTGEGYEQYF. Variable domain in full (rest from reference TRBV7-3 and TRBJ2-7): GAGVSQTPSNKVTEKGKYVELRCDPISGHTALYWYRQSLGQGPEFLIYFQGTGAADDSGLPNDRFFAVRPEGSVSTLKIQRTERGDSAVYLCASSLTGEGYEQYFGPGTRLTVT.

The chain is built from TRBV2 and TRBJ1-5, with TRBD1 identical over 10 bases. With V trimmed by 4 bases and J by 5 bases, 2 bases remained unmatched. This CDR3 region has 14 residues. The germline V gene has CDR1 SNHLY and CDR2 FYNNEI. For the CDR3, the DNA is TGTGCCAGCAGTGTGGACAGGGGGTATCAGCCCCAGCATTTT. Translated, it gives CASSVDRGYQPQHF.

V gene TRBV2 combines with J gene TRBJ2-3, with unresolved D. Between the trimmed V and J ends, which lost 4 bases and 7 bases, there was a span of 9 bases. Germline V CDR1 and CDR2: SNHLY, FYNNEI. CDR3 length equals 12 residues. The CDR3 DNA reads as TGTGCCAGCAGTGTCGGTTCCCATACGCAGTATTTT. It yields the protein CASSVGSHTQYF.

The chain has TRBV9 and TRBJ2-2, with 7 bases that match TRBD2. Germline V lookup: CDR1 SGDLS, CDR2 YYNGEE. The V gene end was trimmed by 4 bases and the J gene end by 5 bases; junction bases not matched to a gene: 8. The CDR3 has 15 residues. The CDR3 DNA sequence: TGTGCCAGCAGCCCCCGGGACTACCTGACCGGGGAGCTGTTTTTT. It specifies CASSPRDYLTGELFF.

The chain employs TRBV7-9 and TRBJ2-7; TRBD2 agrees at 14 bases. The CDR3 length is 18 residues. Germline V gives CDR1 SEHNR, CDR2 FQNEAQ (reference sequence). V was pared by 1 base and J by 7 bases, with 12 bases of the junction left unmatched. CDR3 DNA: TGTGCCAGCAGCTTAGGGGGTGGACTAGCGGGAGGTCGACGAGAGCAGTACTTC. The encoded protein is CASSLGGGLAGGRREQYF.

The chain links TRBV28 to TRBJ2-1, with 12 bases matching TRBD2. The CDR3 runs to 16 residues. The ends lost 5 bases at V and 8 bases at J; junction bases unmatched: 10. The germline V gene encodes CDR1 MDHEN and CDR2 SYDVKM. The CDR3 DNA reads TGTGCCAGCAGTCCCCTAGCGGGAGGGTTTAGAGATGAGCAGTTCTTC. This encodes CASSPLAGGFRDEQFF.

The genes are TRBV19 and TRBJ1-1, with 7 nucleotides matching TRBD1. Germline CDR1 reads LNHDA; CDR2 reads SQIVND (reference sequence). V lost 7 bases, J lost 7 bases, and 12 bases stayed unmatched. This CDR3 is 14 amino acids long. CDR3 in amino acids: CASTHRQGGGEAFF. CDR3 bases: TGTGCCAGTACCCATAGACAGGGAGGTGGTGAAGCTTTCTTT.

Only a few counts were recorded for this clone. The chain recombines TRBV28 with TRBJ2-7; D is possibly TRBD2 (6 bases). The CDR3 is 17 residues long. The germline CDR1 and CDR2 sequences are MDHEN and SYDVKM. The V end was cut by 4 bases, the J end by 0 bases, with 19 bases between. CDR3 loop: CASSSAVRWRGSYEQYF. The CDR3 DNA reads TGTGCCAGCAGTTCGGCCGTCCGATGGCGGGGCTCCTACGAGCAGTACTTC.